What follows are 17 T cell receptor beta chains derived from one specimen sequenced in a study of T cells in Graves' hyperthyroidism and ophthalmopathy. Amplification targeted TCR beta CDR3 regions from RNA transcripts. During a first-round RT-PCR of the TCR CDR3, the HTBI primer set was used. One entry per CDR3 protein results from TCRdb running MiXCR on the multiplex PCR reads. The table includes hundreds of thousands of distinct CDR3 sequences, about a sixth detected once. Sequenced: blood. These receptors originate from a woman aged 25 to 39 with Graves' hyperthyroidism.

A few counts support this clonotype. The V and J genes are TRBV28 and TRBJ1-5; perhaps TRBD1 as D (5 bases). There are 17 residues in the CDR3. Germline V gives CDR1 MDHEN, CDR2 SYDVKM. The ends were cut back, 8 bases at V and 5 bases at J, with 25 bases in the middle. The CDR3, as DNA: TGTGCCAGCCTGAAAATTCATCAGGGCCTGAGGGATCAGCCCCAGCATTTT. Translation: CASLKIHQGLRDQPQHF.

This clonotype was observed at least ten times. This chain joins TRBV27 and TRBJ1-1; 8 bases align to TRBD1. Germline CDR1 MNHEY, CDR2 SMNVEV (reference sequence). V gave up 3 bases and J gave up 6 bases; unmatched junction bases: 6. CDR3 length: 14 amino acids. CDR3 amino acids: CASSFSIQGAEAFF. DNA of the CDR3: TGTGCCAGCAGTTTCTCCATACAGGGGGCTGAAGCTTTCTTT.

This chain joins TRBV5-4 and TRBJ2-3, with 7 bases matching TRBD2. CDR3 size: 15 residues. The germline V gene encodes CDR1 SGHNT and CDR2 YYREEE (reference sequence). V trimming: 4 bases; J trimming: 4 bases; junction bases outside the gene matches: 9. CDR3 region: CASSPAGGRADTQYF. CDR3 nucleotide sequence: TGTGCCAGCAGCCCGGCTGGGGGGAGGGCAGATACGCAGTATTTT.

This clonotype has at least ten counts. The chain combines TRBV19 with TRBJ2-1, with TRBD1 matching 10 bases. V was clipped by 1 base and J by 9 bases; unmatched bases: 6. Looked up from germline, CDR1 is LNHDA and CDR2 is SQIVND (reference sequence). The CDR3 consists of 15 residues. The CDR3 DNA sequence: TGTGCCAGTAGTATAGCCGCCGGGACAGGGGCTGAGCAGTTCTTC. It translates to CASSIAAGTGAEQFF.

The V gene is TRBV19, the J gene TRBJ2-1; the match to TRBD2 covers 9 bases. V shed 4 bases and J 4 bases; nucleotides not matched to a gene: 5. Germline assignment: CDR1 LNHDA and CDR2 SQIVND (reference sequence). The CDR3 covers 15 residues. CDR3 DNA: TGTGCCAGTAGTACTATAGCGGGAGCTTACAATGAGCAGTTCTTC. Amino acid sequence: CASSTIAGAYNEQFF.

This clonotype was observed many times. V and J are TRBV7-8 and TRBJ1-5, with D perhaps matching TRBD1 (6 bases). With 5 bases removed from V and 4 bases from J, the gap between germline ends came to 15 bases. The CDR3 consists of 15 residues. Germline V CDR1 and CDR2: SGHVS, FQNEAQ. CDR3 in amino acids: CASSGHRVGNQPQHF. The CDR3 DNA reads TGTGCCAGCAGCGGCCACAGGGTTGGTAATCAGCCCCAGCATTTT.

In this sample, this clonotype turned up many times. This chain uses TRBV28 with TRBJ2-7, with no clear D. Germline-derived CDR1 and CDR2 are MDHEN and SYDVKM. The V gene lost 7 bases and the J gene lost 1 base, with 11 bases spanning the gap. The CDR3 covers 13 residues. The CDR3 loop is CASNSELSYEQYF. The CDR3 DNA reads TGTGCCAGCAATTCCGAGTTGTCCTACGAGCAGTACTTC. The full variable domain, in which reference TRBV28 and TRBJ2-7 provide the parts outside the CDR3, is DVKVTQSSRYLVKRTGEKVFLECVQDMDHENMFWYRQDPGLGLRLIYFSYDVKMKEKGDIPEGYSVSREKKERFSLILESASTNQTSMYLCASNSELSYEQYFGPGTRLTVT.

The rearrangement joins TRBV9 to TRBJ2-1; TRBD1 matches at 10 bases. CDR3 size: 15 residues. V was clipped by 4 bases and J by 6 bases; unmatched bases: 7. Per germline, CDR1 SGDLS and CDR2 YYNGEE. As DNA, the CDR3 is TGTGCCAGCAGCCTTGACAGGGGGCGTTCCAATGAGCAGTTCTTC. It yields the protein CASSLDRGRSNEQFF. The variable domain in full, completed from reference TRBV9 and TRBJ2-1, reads DSGVTQTPKHLITATGQRVTLRCSPRSGDLSVYWYQQSLDQGLQFLIQYYNGEERAKGNILERFSAQQFPDLHSELNLSSLELGDSALYFCASSLDRGRSNEQFFGPGTRLTVL.

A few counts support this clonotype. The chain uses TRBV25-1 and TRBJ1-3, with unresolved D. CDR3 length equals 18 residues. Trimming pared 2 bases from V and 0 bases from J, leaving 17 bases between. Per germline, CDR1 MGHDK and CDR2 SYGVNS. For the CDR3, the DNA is TGTGCCAGCAGTGAAGTGGAGGTCCCAGAAGACTCTGGAAACACCATATATTTT. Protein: CASSEVEVPEDSGNTIYF.

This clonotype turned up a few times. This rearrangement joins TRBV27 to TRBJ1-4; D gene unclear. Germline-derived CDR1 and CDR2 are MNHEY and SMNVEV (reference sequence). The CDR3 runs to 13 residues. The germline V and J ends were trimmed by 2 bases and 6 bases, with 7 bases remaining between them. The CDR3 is CASSLQTDEKLFF. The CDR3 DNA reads TGTGCCAGCAGTTTACAAACAGATGAAAAACTGTTTTTT.

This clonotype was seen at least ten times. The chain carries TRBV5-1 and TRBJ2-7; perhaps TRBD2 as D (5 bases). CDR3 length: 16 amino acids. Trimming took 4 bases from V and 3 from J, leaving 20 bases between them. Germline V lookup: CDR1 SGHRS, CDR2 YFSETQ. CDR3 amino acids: CASSPNAAELHYEQYF. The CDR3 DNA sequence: TGCGCCAGCAGCCCTAATGCAGCGGAGCTTCACTACGAGCAGTACTTC.

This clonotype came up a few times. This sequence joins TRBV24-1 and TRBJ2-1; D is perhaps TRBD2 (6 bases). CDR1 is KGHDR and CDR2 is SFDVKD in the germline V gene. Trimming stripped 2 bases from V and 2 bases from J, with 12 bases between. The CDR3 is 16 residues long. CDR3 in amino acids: CATSDSLAHAYNEQFF. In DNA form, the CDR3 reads TGTGCCACCAGTGATTCCCTAGCGCACGCCTACAATGAGCAGTTCTTC.

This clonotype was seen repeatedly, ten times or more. CDR3 DNA sequence: TGTGCCAGCTTACAAGGGGGCACTGAAGCTTTCTTT. As protein: CASLQGGTEAFF. The J gene is TRBJ1-1, the V gene TRBV2; D may be TRBD1 (6 bases). Germline V gene lookup returns CDR1 SNHLY and CDR2 FYNNEI. This CDR3 contains 12 residues. Trimming stripped 8 bases from V and 4 bases from J, with 11 bases between.

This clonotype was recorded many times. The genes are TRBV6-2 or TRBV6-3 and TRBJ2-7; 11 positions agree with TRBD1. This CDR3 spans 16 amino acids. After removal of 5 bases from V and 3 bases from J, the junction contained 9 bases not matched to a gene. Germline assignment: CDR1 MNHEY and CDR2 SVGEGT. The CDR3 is CASSLEGQGVIYEQYF. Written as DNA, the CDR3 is TGTGCCAGCAGTCTAGAGGGACAGGGGGTTATCTACGAGCAGTACTTC.

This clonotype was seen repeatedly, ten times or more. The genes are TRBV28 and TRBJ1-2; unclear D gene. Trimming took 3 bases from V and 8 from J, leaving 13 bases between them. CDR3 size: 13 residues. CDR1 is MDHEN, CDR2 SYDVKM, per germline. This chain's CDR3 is CASSFSGPLGYTF. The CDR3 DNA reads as TGTGCCAGCAGTTTTTCAGGACCGTTGGGCTACACCTTC.

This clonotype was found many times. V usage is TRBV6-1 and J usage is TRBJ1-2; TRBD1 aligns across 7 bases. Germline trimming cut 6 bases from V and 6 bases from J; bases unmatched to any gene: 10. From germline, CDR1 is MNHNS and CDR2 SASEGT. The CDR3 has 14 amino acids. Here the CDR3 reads CASSPDRAADGYTF. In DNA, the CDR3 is TGTGCCAGCAGCCCCGACAGGGCCGCGGATGGCTACACCTTC.

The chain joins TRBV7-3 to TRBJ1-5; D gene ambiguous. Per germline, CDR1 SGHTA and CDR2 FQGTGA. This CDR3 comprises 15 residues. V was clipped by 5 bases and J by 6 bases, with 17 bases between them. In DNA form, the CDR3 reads TGTGCCAGCAGCAATGGAACAGAAAATCCTCAGCCCCAGCATTTT. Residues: CASSNGTENPQPQHF.